A single sample gave rise to the 30 T cell receptor beta chains below, sequenced in a study of OX40 agonist ivuxolimab in advanced cancers. The method was the immunoSEQ multiplex PCR assay. TCRdb stores this immuneACCESS table with in-frame sequences only. Part of the clones is absent; in the studies checked, under half of the shortfall reflects unresolved V genes, and no reason is known for the rest. Within this sample are about 32,000 clones, with roughly 84% of them counted one time only. The top ten hold about a fifth of the sample. Sequencing was performed on CD4+ or CD8+ T cells sorted from blood, taken in a trial of the OX40 agonist ivuxolimab. The source is an adult with an advanced solid tumor such as melanoma, head and neck, liver or kidney cancer.

J is TRBJ1-3 and V is TRBV6-1; possibly TRBD1 for D (5 bases). The V end was cut by 2 bases, the J end by 2 bases, with 7 bases between. There are 14 residues in the CDR3. Germline V gene data show CDR1 as MNHNS and CDR2 as SASEGT. The CDR3 DNA follows: TGTGCCAGCAGTGAACAGGGTCCTGGAAACACCATATATTTT. Protein sequence: CASSEQGPGNTIYF.

V gene TRBV6-5 combines with J gene TRBJ2-1; 11 positions agree with TRBD1. This CDR3 spans 15 amino acids. V lost 1 base, J lost 6 bases, and 2 bases stayed unmatched. Germline V gives CDR1 MNHEY, CDR2 SVGAGI. The chain's CDR3 is CASSYWDRGGNEQFF. The CDR3 DNA sequence: TGTGCCAGCAGTTACTGGGACAGGGGGGGCAATGAGCAGTTCTTC.

In the case of this clone: The same CDR3 is also encoded by other DNA sequences in this sample. The V and J genes are TRBV9 and TRBJ1-3; D is ambiguous. The CDR3 spans 16 residues. Germline CDR1 SGDLS, CDR2 YYNGEE. Trimming stripped 0 bases from V and 0 bases from J, with 10 bases between. CDR3 protein: CASSVGYRSSGNTIYF. The CDR3 bases are TGTGCCAGCAGCGTAGGGTACAGAAGCTCTGGAAACACCATATATTTT.

The rearrangement links TRBV5-6 to TRBJ2-1; D gene ambiguous. Germline assignment: CDR1 SGHDT and CDR2 YYEEEE. The CDR3 is made up of 12 amino acids. V dropped 3 bases and J dropped 14 bases, with 15 bases sitting between them. CDR3 bases: TGTGCCAGCAGCTATACAGCGTACCAGGAGTTCTTC. Translating gives CASSYTAYQEFF.

The gene calls are TRBV5-1 and TRBJ2-7, with 7 bases fitting TRBD2. Trimming at V came to 1 base and at J to 2 bases, leaving 9 bases not matched to a gene. CDR3 size: 16 residues. Germline lookup yields CDR1 SGHRS and CDR2 YFSETQ. CDR3 protein: CASSLWVGEGTYEQYF. The CDR3 bases are TGCGCCAGCAGCTTGTGGGTAGGGGAGGGAACCTACGAGCAGTACTTC.

The chain employs TRBV7-2 and TRBJ2-7; D is perhaps TRBD2 (7 bases). Looked up from germline, CDR1 is SGHTA and CDR2 is FQGNSA. This CDR3 is built from 13 residues. V was cut by 5 bases and J by 2 bases, with 10 bases left in between. CDR3 in amino acids: CASSVGGAYEQYF. The CDR3 nucleotides are TGTGCCAGCAGCGTAGGGGGGGCCTACGAGCAGTACTTC. Supplemented by reference TRBV7-2 and TRBJ2-7, the full variable domain reads GAGVSQSPSNKVTEKGKDVELRCDPISGHTALYWYRQSLGQGLEFLIYFQGNSAPDKSGLPSDRFSAERTGGSVSTLTIQRTQQEDSAVYLCASSVGGAYEQYFGPGTRLTVT.

The chain carries TRBV9 and TRBJ1-1; weak D call: TRBD1 (5 bases). The CDR3 runs to 15 residues. The ends were cut back, 3 bases at V and 7 bases at J, with 19 bases in the middle. The germline CDR1 and CDR2 sequences are SGDLS and YYNGEE. In DNA form, the CDR3 reads TGTGCCAGCAGCGCGATGCATTTAGGGACGGATGAAGCTTTCTTT. The encoded protein is CASSAMHLGTDEAFF.

The J gene is TRBJ2-5, the V gene TRBV5-4; tentative D call: TRBD2 (6 bases). The CDR3 consists of 14 residues. The ends were cut back, 3 bases at V and 1 base at J, with 10 bases in the middle. Per germline, CDR1 SGHNT and CDR2 YYREEE (reference sequence). CDR3 DNA sequence: TGTGCCAGCAGCTCGCCGGGACTCCAAGAGACCCAGTACTTC. Translated, it gives CASSSPGLQETQYF.

This clone has more than one count but fewer than ten. The chain carries TRBV4-1 and TRBJ1-1; weak D call: TRBD1 (5 bases). Germline CDR1 MGHRA, CDR2 YSYEKL. V shed 7 bases and J shed 1 base, with 10 bases lying between them. The CDR3 is 13 residues long. The DNA for the CDR3 is TGCGCCAGCACCCCCGGACAGAACACTGAAGCTTTCTTT. Translation: CASTPGQNTEAFF.

The table lists this clone with a count of one. The chain uses TRBV27 and TRBJ1-5; the match to TRBD1 covers 8 bases. There are 16 residues in the CDR3. Germline loops: CDR1 MNHEY, CDR2 SMNVEV (reference sequence). V gave up 5 bases and J gave up 5 bases; unmatched junction bases: 11. The CDR3 DNA follows: TGTGCCAGCAGTCTAACACGACAGGGGCTTCATCAGCCCCAGCATTTT. As protein: CASSLTRQGLHQPQHF.

The rearrangement links TRBV25-1 to TRBJ2-1; TRBD2 matches at 8 bases. The V gene end was trimmed by 1 base and the J gene end by 5 bases; junction bases not matched to a gene: 10. Germline V gene lookup returns CDR1 MGHDK and CDR2 SYGVNS. This CDR3 spans 17 amino acids. CDR3 in DNA: TGTGCCAGCAGTGAATGGAGTGGCGGGAGGCCTAACAATGAGCAGTTCTTC. Encoded protein: CASSEWSGGRPNNEQFF. Supplemented by reference TRBV25-1 and TRBJ2-1, the full variable domain reads EADIYQTPRYLVIGTGKKITLECSQTMGHDKMYWYQQDPGMELHLIHYSYGVNSTEKGDLSSESTVSRIRTEHFPLTLESARPSHTSQYLCASSEWSGGRPNNEQFFGPGTRLTVL.

V and J are TRBV30 and TRBJ2-6; 8 bases are a match to TRBD1. J was trimmed by 0 bases and V by 3 bases; bases with no gene match: 7. The V gene's germline CDR1 is GTSNPN and CDR2 SVGIG (reference sequence). The CDR3 extends over 17 amino acids. The CDR3 loop reads CAWRGDRRVSGANVLTF. For the CDR3, the DNA is TGTGCCTGGAGAGGGGACAGGAGGGTCTCTGGGGCCAACGTCCTGACTTTC.

This clone was found a few times. The chain combines TRBV28 with TRBJ1-1, with a possible D match to TRBD1 (6 bases). CDR1 MDHEN and CDR2 SYDVKM come from the germline V gene. V dropped 5 bases and J dropped 3 bases, with 16 bases sitting between them. This CDR3 region has 15 residues. Written as DNA, the CDR3 is TGTGCCAGCAGTCTCCCGACAGGAGGGGACACTGAAGCTTTCTTT. Residues: CASSLPTGGDTEAFF. Full variable domain (remainder filled in from reference TRBV28 and TRBJ1-1): DVKVTQSSRYLVKRTGEKVFLECVQDMDHENMFWYRQDPGLGLRLIYFSYDVKMKEKGDIPEGYSVSREKKERFSLILESASTNQTSMYLCASSLPTGGDTEAFFGQGTRLTVV.

The gene calls are TRBV29-1 and TRBJ2-7; 11 bases align to TRBD1. This CDR3 has 15 residues. Germline CDR1 and CDR2: SQVTM and ANQGSEA. Unmatched junction bases numbered 5, after V lost 3 bases and J lost 1 base. CDR3 DNA sequence: TGCAGCGTTGACCTGGACAGGGGGCCTTCCTACGAGCAGTACTTC. Protein product: CSVDLDRGPSYEQYF.

V is TRBV2 and J is TRBJ1-6; the D is unclear. This CDR3 is built from 15 residues. The germline V gene encodes CDR1 SNHLY and CDR2 FYNNEI. The V and J ends lost 7 bases and 7 bases respectively, with 17 bases between them. As DNA, the CDR3 is TGTGCCAGCACCTCGCCGACGGCGATGAATTCACCCCTCCACTTT. Translation: CASTSPTAMNSPLHF.

About this clone itself: The sample carries other DNA sequences with the same CDR3. The CDR3 DNA sequence: TGTGCCAGCAGCTTGGGCAGCTACGAGCAGTACTTC. Protein: CASSLGSYEQYF. This chain connects TRBV7-9 to TRBJ2-7; D gene ambiguous. The CDR3 contains 12 residues. The V end lost 3 bases, the J end lost 3 bases, and 6 bases lay between the germline ends. Germline V gives CDR1 SEHNR, CDR2 FQNEAQ (reference sequence).

This chain links TRBV9 with TRBJ1-2; tentatively, D is TRBD1 (6 bases). V shed 3 bases and J shed 4 bases, with 13 bases lying between them. The CDR3 length is 14 residues. CDR1 is SGDLS, CDR2 YYNGEE, per germline. The CDR3 here is CASSEGGRFYGYTF. The CDR3 DNA is TGTGCCAGCAGCGAAGGGGGACGGTTCTATGGCTACACCTTC. Complete variable domain (other parts from reference TRBV9 and TRBJ1-2): DSGVTQTPKHLITATGQRVTLRCSPRSGDLSVYWYQQSLDQGLQFLIQYYNGEERAKGNILERFSAQQFPDLHSELNLSSLELGDSALYFCASSEGGRFYGYTFGSGTRLTVV.

The gene calls are TRBV7-8 and TRBJ2-3, with D perhaps matching TRBD1 (6 bases). Per germline, CDR1 SGHVS and CDR2 FQNEAQ. V was clipped by 0 bases and J by 4 bases, with 8 bases between them. The CDR3 is made up of 14 amino acids. CDR3 bases: TGTGCCAGCAGCTTAGCTGGGGGCGCAGATACGCAGTATTTT. It specifies CASSLAGGADTQYF. The full variable domain, in which reference TRBV7-8 and TRBJ2-3 provide the parts outside the CDR3, is GAGVSQSPRYKVAKRGQDVALRCDPISGHVSLFWYQQALGQGPEFLTYFQNEAQLDKSGLPSDRFFAERPEGSVSTLKIQRTQQEDSAVYLCASSLAGGADTQYFGPGTRLTVL.

This sequence joins TRBV7-9 and TRBJ1-1; D gene unclear. The CDR3 sequence is 14 residues long. Germline values: CDR1 SEHNR, CDR2 FQNEAQ (reference sequence). Trimming took off 0 bases at V and 0 bases at J, with 5 bases between the two ends. DNA for the CDR3: TGTGCCAGCAGCTTAGCCGGGCTGAACACTGAAGCTTTCTTT. Translating it yields CASSLAGLNTEAFF. The full variable domain, completed using reference TRBV7-9 and TRBJ1-1, is DTGVSQNPRHKITKRGQNVTFRCDPISEHNRLYWYRQTLGQGPEFLTYFQNEAQLEKSRLLSDRFSAERPKGSFSTLEIQRTEQGDSAMYLCASSLAGLNTEAFFGQGTRLTVV.

The chain carries TRBV11-2 and TRBJ2-5; no definite D call. The V end was cut by 0 bases, the J end by 2 bases, with 1 base between. From germline, CDR1 is SGHAT and CDR2 FQNNGV. The CDR3 consists of 12 residues. The CDR3 region is CASSLDQETQYF. In DNA, the CDR3 is TGTGCCAGCAGCTTAGATCAAGAGACCCAGTACTTC.

This chain links TRBV2 with TRBJ2-2; 7 nucleotides align to TRBD2. The V segment lost 1 base and the J segment 4 bases; nucleotides outside the gene matches: 9. This CDR3 spans 17 amino acids. The V gene's germline CDR1 is SNHLY and CDR2 FYNNEI. The CDR3 sequence is CASSEVGRERSTGELFF. CDR3 in DNA: TGTGCCAGCAGTGAAGTAGGGCGGGAGAGGTCCACCGGGGAGCTGTTTTTT.

This clone appeared a single time. The chain has TRBV6-5 and TRBJ2-7; 9 bases align to TRBD1. The CDR3 runs 15 residues. Germline-derived CDR1 and CDR2 are MNHEY and SVGAGI. The V gene end was trimmed by 0 bases and the J gene end by 4 bases; junction bases not matched to a gene: 4. CDR3 coding DNA: TGTGCCAGCAGTTACTCATCACAGGGGGCGTACGAGCAGTACTTC. Amino acids: CASSYSSQGAYEQYF.

DNA of the CDR3: TGTGCCAGCTCACCACCGGGCAGGGCGAATGAGCAGTTCTTC. Translation: CASSPPGRANEQFF. The V and J genes are TRBV18 and TRBJ2-1; perhaps TRBD1 as D (5 bases). In germline, CDR1 is KGHSH, CDR2 LQKENI. V was shortened by 0 bases and J by 7 bases, with 10 bases between the two germline ends. The CDR3 is 14 amino acids.

The chain joins TRBV5-4 to TRBJ2-1; maybe TRBD2 (6 bases). CDR3 size: 14 residues. The V end lost 1 base, the J end lost 8 bases, and 13 bases lay between the germline ends. Germline CDR1 and CDR2: SGHNT and YYREEE (reference sequence). The CDR3 DNA sequence: TGTGCCAGCAGCTTGTCCAGGGACTGGGATGAGCAGTTCTTC. Translation gives CASSLSRDWDEQFF.

By share, this clone counts as medium-sized (0.01 to 0.1%). The chain is built from TRBV2 and TRBJ1-5; D is unresolved. CDR3 length: 13 amino acids. V lost 2 bases to trimming and J lost 9 bases, with 11 bases between them. Germline-derived CDR1 and CDR2 are SNHLY and FYNNEI. The CDR3 DNA sequence: TGTGCCAGCAGTGAACCGGGCGTTCGGCCCCAGCATTTT. It specifies CASSEPGVRPQHF.

The rearrangement uses TRBV19 and TRBJ1-1; D is unresolved. V was clipped by 5 bases and J by 4 bases, with 11 bases between them. This CDR3 is 13 amino acids long. Germline V lookup: CDR1 LNHDA, CDR2 SQIVND (reference sequence). CDR3 protein: CASSPGGGTEAFF. The DNA for the CDR3 is TGTGCCAGTAGTCCCGGTGGTGGCACTGAAGCTTTCTTT.

CDR3 coding DNA: TGTGCCAGCAGCTTGGCTCTAGGTGGGAGCACAGATACGCAGTATTTT. Translating it yields CASSLALGGSTDTQYF. V is TRBV7-9 and J is TRBJ2-3; unclear D gene. Trimming removed 3 bases from V and 0 bases from J, with 13 bases in between. The CDR3 totals 16 residues. Germline-derived CDR1 and CDR2 are SEHNR and FQNEAQ (reference sequence).

The chain has TRBV10-2 and TRBJ2-3; 7 positions match TRBD2. The CDR3 contains 14 residues. From germline, CDR1 is WSHSY and CDR2 SAAADI. V was clipped by 2 bases and J by 1 base; unmatched bases: 0. The CDR3 coding sequence is TGCGCCAGCAGTGAGGGGAGGGGCACAGATACGCAGTATTTT. As protein: CASSEGRGTDTQYF.

The chain combines TRBV19 with TRBJ2-5, with 7 bases that match TRBD1. CDR1 is LNHDA and CDR2 is SQIVND in the germline V gene (reference sequence). The trim removed 10 bases at V and 4 bases at J, leaving 12 bases unmatched. This CDR3 is 14 amino acids long. The CDR3 bases are TGTGCCACCACCGACAGGGAAGAAACAGAGACCCAGTACTTC. Amino acid sequence: CATTDREETETQYF.

This clone has just one count. This chain links TRBV4-1 with TRBJ2-2; 9 nucleotides match TRBD1. CDR1 and CDR2 (germline): MGHRA, YSYEKL. The CDR3 spans 16 residues. V was clipped by 2 bases and J by 2 bases; unmatched bases: 3. For the CDR3, the DNA is TGCGCCAGCAGCCAATTGGGACAGGGCAACACCGGGGAGCTGTTTTTT. Protein sequence: CASSQLGQGNTGELFF.